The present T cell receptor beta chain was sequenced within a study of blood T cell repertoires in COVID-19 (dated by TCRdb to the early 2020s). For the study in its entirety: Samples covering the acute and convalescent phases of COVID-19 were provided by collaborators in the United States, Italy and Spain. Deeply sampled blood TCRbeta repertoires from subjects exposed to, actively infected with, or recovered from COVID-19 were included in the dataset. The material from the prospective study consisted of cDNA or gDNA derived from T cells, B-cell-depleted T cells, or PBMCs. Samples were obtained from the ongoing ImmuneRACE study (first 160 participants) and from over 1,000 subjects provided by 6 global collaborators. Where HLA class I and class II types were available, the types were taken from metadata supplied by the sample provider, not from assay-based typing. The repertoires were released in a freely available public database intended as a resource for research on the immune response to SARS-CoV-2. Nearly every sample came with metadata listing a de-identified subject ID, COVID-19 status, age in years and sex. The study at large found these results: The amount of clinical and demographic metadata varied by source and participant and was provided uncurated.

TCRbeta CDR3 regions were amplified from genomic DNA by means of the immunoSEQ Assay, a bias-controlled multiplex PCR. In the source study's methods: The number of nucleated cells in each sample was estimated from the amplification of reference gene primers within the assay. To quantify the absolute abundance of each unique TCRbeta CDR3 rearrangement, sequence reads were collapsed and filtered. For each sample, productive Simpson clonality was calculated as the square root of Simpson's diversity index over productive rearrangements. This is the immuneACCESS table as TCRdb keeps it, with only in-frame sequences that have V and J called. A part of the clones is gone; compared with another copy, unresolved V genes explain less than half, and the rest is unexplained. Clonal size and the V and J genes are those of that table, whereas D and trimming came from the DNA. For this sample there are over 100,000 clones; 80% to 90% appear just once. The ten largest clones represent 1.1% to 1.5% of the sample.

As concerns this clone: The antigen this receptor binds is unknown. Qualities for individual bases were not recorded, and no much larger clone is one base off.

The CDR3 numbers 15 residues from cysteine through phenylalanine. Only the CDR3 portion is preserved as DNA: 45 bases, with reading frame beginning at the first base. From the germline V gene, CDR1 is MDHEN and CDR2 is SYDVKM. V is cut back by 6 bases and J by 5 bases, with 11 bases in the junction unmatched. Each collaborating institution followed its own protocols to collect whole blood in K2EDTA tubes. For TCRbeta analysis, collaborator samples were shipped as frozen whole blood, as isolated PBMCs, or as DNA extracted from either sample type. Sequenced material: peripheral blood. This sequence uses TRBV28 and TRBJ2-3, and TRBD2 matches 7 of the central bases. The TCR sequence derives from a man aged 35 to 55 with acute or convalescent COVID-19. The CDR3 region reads CASSPGTTFKDTQYF. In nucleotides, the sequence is TGTGCCAGCAGCCCCGGGACTACCTTTAAAGATACGCAGTATTTT.